Listed below are T cell receptor beta chains from one sample, sequenced in a study. TCRdb called the RT-PCR reads again in MiXCR, with one record for every CDR3 protein. The top ten hold roughly 3.9% of the sample, which has fewer than 800,000 distinct CDR3 sequences, 14% seen once. The sample taken for sequencing was memory CD4+ T cells from blood. These receptors came from a female donor in good health, serving as a healthy control. CDR3s include the opening cysteine and the closing phenylalanine or tryptophan. The order of the fields is J gene, D gene, V gene, clone size, CDR3 DNA, CDR3 protein. A D gene is named only where the DNA matches it firmly. The size entry is marked missing in some rows and otherwise reads once, few, many or a size class.

J gene: TRBJ2-5; D gene: -; V gene: TRBV5-5; clone size: -; CDR3 DNA: TGTGCCAGCAGCACCGCCTTACAGGGAATGGGTTACAATGAGCAGTACTTC; CDR3 protein: CASSTALQGMGYNEQYF
J gene: TRBJ1-1; D gene: -; V gene: TRBV6-2/TRBV6-3; clone size: -; CDR3 DNA: TGTGCCAGCAGTGAGCCGGTTCAGAACACTGAAGCTTTCTTT; CDR3 protein: CASSEPVQNTEAFF
J gene: TRBJ1-5; D gene: TRBD1; V gene: TRBV20-1; clone size: few; CDR3 DNA: TGCAGTGCTAGAGACCCAGCAGGGGGTACGCCCCAGCATTTT; CDR3 protein: CSARDPAGGTPQHF
J gene: TRBJ2-1; D gene: TRBD2; V gene: TRBV28; clone size: few; CDR3 DNA: TGTGCCAGCAGTCCCCCGCATGGGGCTAGCGGGAGCAATGAGCAGTTCTTC; CDR3 protein: CASSPPHGASGSNEQFF
J gene: TRBJ1-1; D gene: -; V gene: TRBV7-2; clone size: few; CDR3 DNA: TGTGCCAGCAGCTTCTTGGGGGGCGGCAACACTGAAGCTTTCTTT; CDR3 protein: CASSFLGGGNTEAFF
J gene: TRBJ2-2; D gene: TRBD2; V gene: TRBV5-4; clone size: -; CDR3 DNA: TGTGCCAGCAGCACCGGACTAGCGGGAGGTTTAGGCGGGGAGCTGTTTTTT; CDR3 protein: CASSTGLAGGLGGELFF
J gene: TRBJ1-1; D gene: -; V gene: TRBV7-9; clone size: many; CDR3 DNA: TGTGCCAGCAGCCTGCGTTCGGGGGGGATGGTAGACACTGAAGCTTTCTTT; CDR3 protein: CASSLRSGGMVDTEAFF
J gene: TRBJ2-7; D gene: TRBD2; V gene: TRBV7-3; clone size: few; CDR3 DNA: TGTGCCAGCAGCTTAACCAGCGGGGCCGGCTACGAGCAGTACTTC; CDR3 protein: CASSLTSGAGYEQYF
J gene: TRBJ1-4; D gene: -; V gene: TRBV5-6; clone size: -; CDR3 DNA: TGTGCCAGCAGCTTCTCCCCCACCCTCGCAACTAATGAAAAACTGTTTTTT; CDR3 protein: CASSFSPTLATNEKLFF
J gene: TRBJ2-3; D gene: TRBD1; V gene: TRBV12-3/TRBV12-4; clone size: -; CDR3 DNA: TGTGCCAGCAGTTTACCGGGACAGGGGCGCACAGATACGCAGTATTTT; CDR3 protein: CASSLPGQGRTDTQYF